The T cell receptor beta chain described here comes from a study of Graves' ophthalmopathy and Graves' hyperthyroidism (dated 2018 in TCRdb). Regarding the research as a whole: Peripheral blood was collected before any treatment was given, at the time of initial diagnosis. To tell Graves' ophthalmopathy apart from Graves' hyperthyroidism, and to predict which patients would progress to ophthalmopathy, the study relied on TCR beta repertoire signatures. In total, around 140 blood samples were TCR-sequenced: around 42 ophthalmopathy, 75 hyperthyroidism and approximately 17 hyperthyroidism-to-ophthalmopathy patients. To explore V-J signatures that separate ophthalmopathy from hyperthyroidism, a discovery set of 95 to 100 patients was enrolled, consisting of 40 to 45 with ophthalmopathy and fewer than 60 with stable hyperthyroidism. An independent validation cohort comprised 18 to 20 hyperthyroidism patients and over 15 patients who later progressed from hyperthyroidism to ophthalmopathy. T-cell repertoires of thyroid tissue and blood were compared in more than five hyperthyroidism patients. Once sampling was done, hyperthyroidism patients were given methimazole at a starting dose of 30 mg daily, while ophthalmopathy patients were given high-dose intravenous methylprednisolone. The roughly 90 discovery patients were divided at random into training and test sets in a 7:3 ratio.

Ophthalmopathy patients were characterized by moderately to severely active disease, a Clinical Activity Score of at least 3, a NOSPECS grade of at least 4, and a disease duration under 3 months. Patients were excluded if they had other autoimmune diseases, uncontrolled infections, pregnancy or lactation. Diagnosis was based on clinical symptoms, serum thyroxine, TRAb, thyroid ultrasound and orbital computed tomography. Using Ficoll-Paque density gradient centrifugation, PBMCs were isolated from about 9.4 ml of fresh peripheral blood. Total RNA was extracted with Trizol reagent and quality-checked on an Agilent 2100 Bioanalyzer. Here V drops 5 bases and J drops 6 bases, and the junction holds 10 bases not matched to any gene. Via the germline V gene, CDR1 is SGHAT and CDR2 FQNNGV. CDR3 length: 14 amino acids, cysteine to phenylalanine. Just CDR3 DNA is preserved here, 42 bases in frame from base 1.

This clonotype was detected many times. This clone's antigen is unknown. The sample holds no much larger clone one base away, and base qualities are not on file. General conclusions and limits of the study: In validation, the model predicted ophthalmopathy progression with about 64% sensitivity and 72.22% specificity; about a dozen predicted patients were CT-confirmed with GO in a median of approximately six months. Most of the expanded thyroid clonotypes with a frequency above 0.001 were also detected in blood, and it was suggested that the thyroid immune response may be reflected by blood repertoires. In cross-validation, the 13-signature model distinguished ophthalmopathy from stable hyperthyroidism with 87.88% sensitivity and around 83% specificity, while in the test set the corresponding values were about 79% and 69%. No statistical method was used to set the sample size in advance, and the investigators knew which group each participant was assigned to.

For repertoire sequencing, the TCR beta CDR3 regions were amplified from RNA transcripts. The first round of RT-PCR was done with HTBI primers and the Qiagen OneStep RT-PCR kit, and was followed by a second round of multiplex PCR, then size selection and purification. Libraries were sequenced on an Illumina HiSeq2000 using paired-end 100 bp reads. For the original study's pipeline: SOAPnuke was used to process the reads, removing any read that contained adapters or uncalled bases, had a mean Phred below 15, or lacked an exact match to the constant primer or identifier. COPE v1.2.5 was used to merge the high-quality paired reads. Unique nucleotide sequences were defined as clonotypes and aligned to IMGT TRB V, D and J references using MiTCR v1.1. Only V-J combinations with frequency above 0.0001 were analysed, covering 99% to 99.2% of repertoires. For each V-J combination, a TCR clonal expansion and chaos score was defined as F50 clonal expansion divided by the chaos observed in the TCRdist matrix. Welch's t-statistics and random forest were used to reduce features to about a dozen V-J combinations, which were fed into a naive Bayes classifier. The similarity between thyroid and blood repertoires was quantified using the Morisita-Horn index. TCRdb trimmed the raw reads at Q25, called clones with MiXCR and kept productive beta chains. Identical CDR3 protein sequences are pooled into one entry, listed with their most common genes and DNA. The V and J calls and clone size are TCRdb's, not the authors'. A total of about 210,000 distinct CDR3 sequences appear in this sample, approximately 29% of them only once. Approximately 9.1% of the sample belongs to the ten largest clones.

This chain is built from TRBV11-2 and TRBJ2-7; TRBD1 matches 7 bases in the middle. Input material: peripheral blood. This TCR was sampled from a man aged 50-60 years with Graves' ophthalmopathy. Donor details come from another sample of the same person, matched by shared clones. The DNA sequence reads TGTGCCAGCAGCGTGACAGGGAATGATGGCGAGCAGTACTTC. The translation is CASSVTGNDGEQYF.